This TCR beta chain was documented in a study of T cell changes during pregnancy in multiple sclerosis. The protocol was immunoSEQ multiplex PCR, while the TCRdb copy is restricted to in-frame clones and leaves out a portion. The table includes roughly 56,000 clones, approximately 86% detected once. This clonotype originated in a female donor with multiple sclerosis, enrolled in a pregnancy study. Sequenced material: peripheral blood, taken in the first trimester of pregnancy.

The CDR3 here is CASSEFRGNEKLFF. In DNA, the CDR3 is TGTGCCAGCAGTGAATTCCGGGGAAATGAAAAACTGTTTTTT. The V call is TRBV25-1, the J call TRBJ1-4; D uncertain. Germline V lookup: CDR1 MGHDK, CDR2 SYGVNS. The ends were cut back, 1 base at V and 5 bases at J, with 8 bases in the middle. The CDR3 has 14 residues.